Listed below are T cell receptor beta chains from one sample, sequenced in a study of blood T cell repertoires in COVID-19. Assay: immunoSEQ multiplex PCR; the TCRdb copy retains only in-frame clones and omits some. The sample has over 45,000 clones, 80% seen once; the top ten hold more than 7%. The sample was peripheral blood. The origin of the receptors is a man in his sixties with acute or convalescent COVID-19. Each CDR3 is given with its conserved first and last residue. Each record gives: D gene, J gene, V gene, clone size, CDR3 protein, CDR3 DNA. The D gene is left open where the match is weak. Clone size is given for some rows only: seen once, a few or many times, or a class if the clone is expanded.

>TRBD1|TRBJ2-7|TRBV28|large
CASSLLGGSVYEQYF
TGTGCCAGCAGTTTATTAGGGGGCTCAGTCTACGAGCAGTACTTC
>.|TRBJ2-7|TRBV5-8|.
CASSQDRIHEQYF
TGTGCCAGCAGCCAGGATAGGATACACGAGCAGTACTTC
>.|TRBJ1-4|TRBV5-1|.
CASSSDRPGTNEKLFF
TGCGCCAGCAGCTCGGATAGGCCGGGGACTAATGAAAAACTGTTTTTT
>.|TRBJ2-3|TRBV4-1|few
CASSLIPGLLTDTQYF
TGCGCCAGCAGCCTAATTCCGGGACTTCTCACAGATACGCAGTATTTT
>.|TRBJ1-2|TRBV19|.
CASRDQWRYGYTF
TGTGCCAGTAGGGACCAGTGGAGGTATGGCTACACCTTC
>.|TRBJ2-3|TRBV27|.
CASSLLPAGTQYF
TGTGCCAGCAGTTTACTGCCAGCAGGGACGCAGTATTTT
>.|TRBJ2-5|TRBV7-2|.
CASSQGLGGGGETQYF
TGTGCCAGCAGCCAGGGTCTAGGGGGGGGCGGCGAGACCCAGTACTTC
>.|TRBJ2-7|TRBV7-2|.
CASSRTAGGSSYEQYF
TGTGCCAGCAGTCGTACCGCCGGGGGAAGCTCCTACGAGCAGTACTTC
>.|TRBJ2-2|TRBV6-4|.
CASNAGYTGELFF
TGTGCCAGCAATGCAGGGTACACCGGGGAGCTGTTTTTT
>.|TRBJ2-7|TRBV6-1|once
CASSEAWGGRDTQYF
TGTGCCAGCAGTGAAGCGTGGGGGGGCAGGGACACGCAGTACTTC
>.|TRBJ1-1|TRBV11-3|.
CASSLDPPGLAFF
TGTGCCAGCAGCTTAGATCCGCCAGGGCTAGCTTTCTTT
>TRBD1|TRBJ2-7|TRBV7-2|.
CASSSIRQGAHEQYF
TGTGCCAGCAGCTCCATTCGGCAGGGGGCGCACGAGCAGTACTTC
>TRBD2|TRBJ2-1|TRBV9|.
CASSVGASGGNEQFF
TGTGCCAGCAGCGTAGGGGCTAGCGGGGGCAATGAGCAGTTCTTC
>.|TRBJ2-5|TRBV10-1|.
CASSVSGEETQYF
TGCGCCAGCAGTGTCTCAGGGGAGGAGACCCAGTACTTC
>.|TRBJ2-5|TRBV19|many
CASSPYGSMRETQYF
TGTGCCAGTAGTCCCTACGGGAGCATGAGGGAGACCCAGTACTTC
>.|TRBJ1-2|TRBV6-2/TRBV6-3|.
CASSSVVVYGYTF
TGTGCCAGCAGTTCGGTCGTCGTTTATGGCTACACCTTC
>.|TRBJ1-2|TRBV28|.
CASTSGVRGGYTF
TGTGCCAGCACCTCGGGGGTCCGAGGGGGCTACACCTTC
>TRBD1|TRBJ1-1|TRBV12-5|few
CASGSGQGGLRQNTEAFF
TGTGCTAGTGGTTCCGGACAGGGAGGGCTACGGCAGAACACTGAAGCTTTCTTT
>TRBD2|TRBJ2-3|TRBV7-2|once
CASSLAGTSGLDTQYF
TGTGCCAGCAGCTTAGCGGGGACTAGCGGATTAGATACGCAGTATTTT
>.|TRBJ2-7|TRBV2|.
CASSPGQPSF
TGTGCCAGCAGCCCTGGACAACCCTCCTTC
>TRBD1|TRBJ2-7|TRBV28|.
CASSLAQGRKYF
TGTGCCAGCAGTTTAGCACAGGGGCGCAAGTACTTC
>.|TRBJ1-2|TRBV3-1/TRBV3-2|.
CASSQNSLGGYTF
TGTGCCAGCAGCCAGAACTCCTTGGGCGGCTACACCTTC
>.|TRBJ1-6|TRBV2|.
CASGVTYNSPLHF
TGTGCCTCGGGGGTTACCTATAATTCACCCCTCCACTTT
>TRBD1|TRBJ2-7|TRBV19|.
CASSIGWTGDGYEQYF
TGTGCCAGTAGTATTGGGTGGACAGGGGACGGATACGAGCAGTACTTC
>.|TRBJ1-2|TRBV19|.
CASSRDTVNYGYTF
TGTGCCAGTAGTAGGGACACAGTTAACTATGGCTACACCTTC
>TRBD2|TRBJ2-3|TRBV6-4|few
CASSGSGATDTQYF
TGTGCCTCCAGCGGGAGCGGGGCCACAGATACGCAGTATTTT
>.|TRBJ1-5|TRBV30|.
CAFLGAAQSAQHF
TGTGCCTTCCTAGGGGCAGCACAATCAGCCCAGCATTTT
>TRBD2|TRBJ2-3|TRBV3-1/TRBV3-2|.
CASSRMAGGSTDTQYF
TGTGCCAGCAGCCGCATGGCGGGGGGAAGCACAGATACGCAGTATTTT
>TRBD2|TRBJ2-3|TRBV10-3|.
CARRTSGDLTDTQYF
TGTGCCAGAAGGACTAGCGGGGATCTCACAGATACGCAGTATTTT
>TRBD2|TRBJ2-2|TRBV29-1|.
CSVESGGRGGAYTGELFF
TGCAGCGTTGAAAGTGGCGGGCGCGGGGGGGCTTACACCGGGGAGCTGTTTTTT
>.|TRBJ2-1|TRBV3-1/TRBV3-2|.
CASSQLPDGSGEQFF
TGTGCCAGCAGCCAACTTCCCGACGGGTCCGGTGAGCAGTTCTTC
>.|TRBJ2-4|TRBV7-2|.
CASSPQGNLAKNIQYF
TGTGCCAGCAGCCCACAGGGAAATCTAGCCAAAAACATTCAGTACTTC
>.|TRBJ2-1|TRBV5-4|few
CASSLGRPGDNEQFF
TGTGCCAGCAGCCTGGGACGGCCGGGGGACAATGAGCAGTTCTTC
>TRBD1|TRBJ1-4|TRBV27|.
CASGGWTGEEKLFF
TGTGCCAGCGGGGGGTGGACAGGGGAGGAGAAACTGTTTTTT
>TRBD2|TRBJ2-3|TRBV13|.
CASSLSGGDTQYF
TGTGCCAGCAGCCTCTCCGGGGGGGATACGCAGTATTTT
>.|TRBJ2-1|TRBV15|.
CATSRLKNRERGRGEQFF
TGTGCCACCAGCAGACTTAAGAACAGGGAAAGGGGCCGAGGTGAGCAGTTCTTC
>.|TRBJ2-3|TRBV19|.
CASSAGHSDTQYF
TGTGCCAGCTCGGCAGGGCATTCGGATACGCAGTATTTT
>.|TRBJ2-3|TRBV6-6|medium-sized
CASTAGIYTDTQYF
TGTGCCAGCACCGCCGGGATCTACACAGATACGCAGTATTTT
>TRBD2|TRBJ2-1|TRBV7-2|.
CASSTRLAGGNEQFF
TGTGCCAGCAGCACCCGACTAGCGGGGGGCAATGAGCAGTTCTTC
>.|TRBJ2-1|TRBV24-1|.
CATSDSRDEQFF
TGTGCCACCAGTGATTCGAGGGATGAGCAGTTCTTC
>.|TRBJ2-2|TRBV12-3/TRBV12-4|many
CASSLGQTGELFF
TGTGCCAGCAGTTTAGGTCAAACCGGGGAGCTGTTTTTT
>.|TRBJ1-5|TRBV30|once
CAWGPVSNQPQHF
TGTGCCTGGGGACCGGTTAGCAATCAGCCCCAGCATTTT
>.|TRBJ1-1|TRBV6-1|.
CASSDSGFTEAFF
TGTGCCAGCAGTGATTCGGGGTTTACTGAAGCTTTCTTT
>TRBD2|TRBJ2-1|TRBV7-2|few
CASAFGGSSEQFF
TGTGCCAGCGCATTCGGGGGGTCTAGTGAGCAGTTCTTC
>TRBD1|TRBJ1-3|TRBV7-2|.
CASSSLSTGFGGNTIYF
TGTGCCAGCAGCTCCCTCTCGACAGGGTTCGGTGGAAACACCATATATTTT
>TRBD2|TRBJ2-7|TRBV5-1|.
CASSLAPAGGSRTYEQYF
TGCGCCAGCAGCTTGGCCCCAGCGGGGGGTTCCCGGACCTACGAGCAGTACTTC
>TRBD2|TRBJ2-3|TRBV6-4|.
CASMGAGGTDTQYF
TGTGCCAGCATGGGAGCGGGGGGGACAGATACGCAGTATTTT
>.|TRBJ1-5|TRBV2|few
CASSEGAGAQPQHF
TGTGCCAGCAGTGAAGGGGCAGGGGCTCAGCCCCAGCATTTT
>TRBD1|TRBJ1-3|TRBV3-1/TRBV3-2|few
CASSPGTGTGNTIYF
TGTGCCAGCAGCCCCGGGACAGGGACTGGAAACACCATATATTTT
>TRBD1|TRBJ2-3|TRBV9|.
CASSEDRGRAESTDTQYF
TGTGCCAGCAGCGAGGACAGGGGGCGCGCGGAAAGCACAGATACGCAGTATTTT
>.|TRBJ2-2|TRBV4-1|.
CASSQGIGAGNTGELFF
TGCGCCAGCAGCCAAGGGATAGGGGCAGGGAACACCGGGGAGCTGTTTTTT
>TRBD2|TRBJ2-7|TRBV7-8|.
CASSPRTSGGVYEQYF
TGTGCCAGCAGCCCCAGGACTAGCGGGGGGGTCTACGAGCAGTACTTC
>TRBD1|TRBJ2-7|TRBV7-9|.
CASSLATGGPPYEQYF
TGTGCCAGCAGCCTTGCGACAGGGGGCCCCCCCTACGAGCAGTACTTC
>TRBD1|TRBJ2-7|TRBV2|once
CAAGDSPYEQYF
TGTGCCGCAGGGGACAGTCCATACGAGCAGTACTTC
>.|TRBJ2-4|TRBV3-1/TRBV3-2|.
CASSQGLENIQYF
TGTGCCAGCAGCCAGGGACTCGAAAACATTCAGTACTTC